This T cell receptor (beta chain) was sequenced in a study of blood T cell repertoires in COVID-19. Between the trimmed V and J ends, which lost 5 bases and 5 bases, there was a span of 12 bases. The CDR3 spans 13 residues. CDR1 LNHDA and CDR2 SQIVND come from the germline V gene (reference sequence). Methods used by the authors: Estimation of nucleated cell counts was performed using reference gene primer amplification. Measured with immunoSEQ multiplex PCR; TCRdb has only the in-frame clones, and not every one. V, J and clone size are those of that table, while D and trimming were read from the DNA. The table shows tens of thousands of clones, with 85% occurring only once.

The chain recombines TRBV19 with TRBJ1-1, with D possibly matching TRBD1 (6 bases). Material for sequencing was peripheral blood. This receptor was taken from a woman between 55 and 75 years old with active COVID-19. For the CDR3, the DNA is TGTGCCAGTAGTGCAACTGGACAGACTGAAGCTTTCTTT. It specifies CASSATGQTEAFF.